A selection of T cell receptor beta chains follows, all from one sample in a study of neurological immune-mediated disorders. TCRdb itself ran the 5' RACE reads through MiXCR, one entry per CDR3 protein. The top ten hold approximately 4.6% of the sample, which has 67,000 or so distinct CDR3 sequences, roughly 13% seen once. The sample comprised PBMCs. Receptors were obtained from a female donor with HTLV-1-associated myelopathy (HAM/TSP). Each CDR3 is given with its conserved first and last residue. A D gene is named only where the DNA matches it firmly. Some rows have no size entry. The others give once, few or many, or a class for an expanded clone.

v_gene	d_gene	j_gene	abundance	CDR3nt	CDR3aa
TRBV5-5	-	TRBJ2-7	-	TGTGCCAGCAGCCCAGGGACATGGGGTTACGAGCAGTACTTC	CASSPGTWGYEQYF
TRBV11-3	-	TRBJ2-3	few	TGTGCCAGCAGCCGCGACGGAGGGGATACGCAGTATTTT	CASSRDGGDTQYF
TRBV5-1	-	TRBJ2-3	-	TGCGCCAGCAGCTACGGATTAGATACGCAGTATTTT	CASSYGLDTQYF
TRBV7-9	TRBD1	TRBJ1-2	many	TGTGCCAGCAGCGGTCCCGGGACAGGGGCCTTTGGCTACACCTTC	CASSGPGTGAFGYTF
TRBV9	-	TRBJ2-3	many	TGTGCCAGCAGCGTGCAGGGATCCGGCACAGATACGCAGTATTTT	CASSVQGSGTDTQYF
TRBV5-1	TRBD1	TRBJ2-7	many	TGCGCCAGCAGCCTCGCCTCCGGGACAGGGGTATACGAGCAGTACTTC	CASSLASGTGVYEQYF
TRBV12-3/TRBV12-4	-	TRBJ1-2	-	TGTGCCAGCAGTTTGGGTGGGGGAGGTGACTATGGCTACACCTTC	CASSLGGGGDYGYTF
TRBV11-2	TRBD1	TRBJ2-7	many	TGTGCCAGCAGCGAAACCGGGACAGGGGGCTATATTCCGTGGGAGCAGTACTTC	CASSETGTGGYIPWEQYF
TRBV5-1	-	TRBJ2-2	many	TGCGCCAGCAGCTTAGGTATCTCAAACACCGGGGAGCTGTTTTTT	CASSLGISNTGELFF
TRBV29-1	-	TRBJ1-1	medium-sized	TGCAGCGTTTTCAAGGGGTCCATGAACACTGAAGCTTTCTTT	CSVFKGSMNTEAFF
TRBV12-3/TRBV12-4	TRBD1	TRBJ2-3	many	TGTGCCAGCAGTTTAGGGACAGGGGTAGGAGATACGCAGTATTTT	CASSLGTGVGDTQYF
TRBV5-5	-	TRBJ2-2	many	TGTGCCAGCAGCTTAACAGGGTCAACCGGGGAGCTGTTTTTT	CASSLTGSTGELFF
TRBV15	-	TRBJ2-7	many	TGTGCCACCAGCAGAGATCGGGGATTCGAGCAGTACTTC	CATSRDRGFEQYF
TRBV11-1	-	TRBJ1-2	many	TGTGCCAGCAGCTCCCGTCCGGAAGGGTACACCTTC	CASSSRPEGYTF
TRBV7-8	-	TRBJ1-3	many	TGTGCCAGCAGCTTAGGTGGGACCCCAAACACCATATATTTT	CASSLGGTPNTIYF
TRBV20-1	-	TRBJ1-2	many	TGCAGTGCTAGAGATCTTCGGGGAACGAGGGGCTACACCTTC	CSARDLRGTRGYTF
TRBV9	-	TRBJ2-3	many	TGTGCCAGCAGCGTAGGGCGGAGCACAGATACGCAGTATTTT	CASSVGRSTDTQYF
TRBV6-2/TRBV6-3	TRBD1	TRBJ2-7	many	TGTGCCAGCAGCCAGAGAACAGGGGCCTACGAGCAGTACTTC	CASSQRTGAYEQYF
TRBV20-1	TRBD2	TRBJ2-5	many	TGCAGTGCTAGCGGACTAGCGGGTGCCCAAATAGAGGCCCAGTACTTC	CSASGLAGAQIEAQYF
TRBV3-1	TRBD2	TRBJ2-1	many	TGTGCCAGCAGCCCAGTCCACGGGGGGAGCCTCAGCGAGCAGTTCTTC	CASSPVHGGSLSEQFF
TRBV5-5	-	TRBJ2-7	many	TGTGCCAGCAGCTTGGAGGCAGCCCAAGGACTAAACGAGCAGTACTTC	CASSLEAAQGLNEQYF
TRBV7-2	-	TRBJ2-4	-	TGTGCCAGCAGCTTAGCACTAGCAGGGAGCCAAAACATTCAGTACTTC	CASSLALAGSQNIQYF
TRBV7-9	-	TRBJ1-2	many	TGTGCCAGCAGCTTAGGGGCTGGCTGGGACTATGGCTACACCTTC	CASSLGAGWDYGYTF
TRBV11-1	-	TRBJ2-3	many	TGTGCCAGCAGCCGCTTTAGGACTCCTGGCACAGATACGCAGTATTTT	CASSRFRTPGTDTQYF
TRBV28	TRBD1	TRBJ2-7	many	TGTGCCAGCATTTCAGTGGGACAGGACTACGAGCAGTACTTC	CASISVGQDYEQYF
TRBV29-1	TRBD1	TRBJ1-2	few	TGCAGCGTTGTGGACGGACAGGGGCATGGCTACACCTTC	CSVVDGQGHGYTF
TRBV9	-	TRBJ1-3	many	TGTGCCAGCAGCGCCCGAGGAAACACCATATATTTT	CASSARGNTIYF
TRBV5-6	TRBD1	TRBJ2-7	-	TGTGCCAGCAGCTTACAGGGGGCCCTCGACGAGCAGTACTTC	CASSLQGALDEQYF
TRBV11-2	-	TRBJ2-1	many	TGTGCCAGCAGCTTAGCGGGCCGTTACTACAATGAGCAGTTCTTC	CASSLAGRYYNEQFF
TRBV6-1	-	TRBJ1-5	many	TGTGCCAGCAGCGATCCCTACCAGCCCCAGCATTTT	CASSDPYQPQHF
TRBV3-1	-	TRBJ1-3	few	TGTGCCAGCACTGGGACTTTCAGCTCTGGAAACACCATATATTTT	CASTGTFSSGNTIYF
TRBV7-8	TRBD2	TRBJ2-1	many	TGTGCCAGCAGCTCGGTCGGGGGGGCAGGTGAGCAGTTCTTC	CASSSVGGAGEQFF
TRBV10-3	-	TRBJ2-7	many	TGTGCCATCAGTGAGAAGGGGTGGTACGAGCAGTACTTC	CAISEKGWYEQYF
TRBV7-2	TRBD1	TRBJ2-1	many	TGTGCCAGCAGCTTAGCAGGGGGCCCCTACAATGAGCAGTTCTTC	CASSLAGGPYNEQFF
TRBV6-6	-	TRBJ1-1	many	TGTGCCAGCAGTTACACCGGGGCCACTGAAGCTTTCTTT	CASSYTGATEAFF
TRBV4-1	TRBD1	TRBJ2-5	-	TGCGCCAGCAGCCAGGCGACAGGGGGGAGGTTGGAGACCCAGTACTTC	CASSQATGGRLETQYF
TRBV7-9	-	TRBJ2-2	many	TGTGCCGGGACTCGGGACGGAAACACCGGGGAGCTGTTTTTT	CAGTRDGNTGELFF
TRBV28	-	TRBJ2-1	many	TGTGCCAGCCGCGTCGCCTCCTACAATGAGCAGTTCTTC	CASRVASYNEQFF
TRBV25-1	-	TRBJ2-2	many	TGTGCCAGCAGTCAAACCCTCCGCACCACCGGGGAGCTGTTTTTT	CASSQTLRTTGELFF
TRBV10-2	-	TRBJ1-4	-	TGCACCAGCAGTGAGACGCAGGGGAAAGGGACTAATGAAAAACTGTTTTTT	CTSSETQGKGTNEKLFF
TRBV7-2	TRBD2	TRBJ2-3	few	TGTGCCAGCAGTCCACTAGCGGGGGGAACAGATACGCAGTATTTT	CASSPLAGGTDTQYF
TRBV5-1	-	TRBJ2-3	many	TGCGCCAGCAGCTTGGGGGACGGTGTGATCACAGATACGCAGTATTTT	CASSLGDGVITDTQYF
TRBV7-9	-	TRBJ2-1	many	TGTGCCAGCAGCCGAATCCAGGCGGGGAACAATGAGCAGTTCTTC	CASSRIQAGNNEQFF
TRBV9	-	TRBJ2-3	many	TGTGCCAGCAGCGTGAGCCCCGGGCTGACAGATACGCAGTATTTT	CASSVSPGLTDTQYF
TRBV28	TRBD1	TRBJ1-5	few	TGTGCCAGCAGTTCAATTTCGGGTGGACAGGGACGTCAGCCCCAGCATTTT	CASSSISGGQGRQPQHF
TRBV11-3	-	TRBJ2-1	-	TGTGCCAGCAGCTGGAAGGGGGGGCCCTACAATGAGCAGTTCTTC	CASSWKGGPYNEQFF
TRBV5-1	-	TRBJ2-7	-	TGCGCCAGCAGCTTGGGTGGGGGTCGGGGCGAGCAGTACTTC	CASSLGGGRGEQYF
TRBV3-1	-	TRBJ2-2	many	TGTGCCAGCAGCCGGTCGTCTTCACTGGACACCGGGGAGCTGTTTTTT	CASSRSSSLDTGELFF
TRBV5-1	-	TRBJ1-5	many	TGCGCCAGCAGCTTGGGGGACACGCATCAGCCCCAGCATTTT	CASSLGDTHQPQHF
TRBV6-5	TRBD2	TRBJ2-1	few	TGTGCCAGCAGTTACGTCGGGGGGGCCGGAGGCGAGCAGTTCTTC	CASSYVGGAGGEQFF
TRBV28	TRBD1	TRBJ2-7	few	TGTGCCAGCAGCCGTACTACGGGACAGACATATCGCATCTCCTACGAGCAGTACTTC	CASSRTTGQTYRISYEQYF
TRBV11-2	-	TRBJ2-1	many	TGTGCCAGCAGCCAGGACATGGGGAGGTCTGAGCAGTTCTTC	CASSQDMGRSEQFF